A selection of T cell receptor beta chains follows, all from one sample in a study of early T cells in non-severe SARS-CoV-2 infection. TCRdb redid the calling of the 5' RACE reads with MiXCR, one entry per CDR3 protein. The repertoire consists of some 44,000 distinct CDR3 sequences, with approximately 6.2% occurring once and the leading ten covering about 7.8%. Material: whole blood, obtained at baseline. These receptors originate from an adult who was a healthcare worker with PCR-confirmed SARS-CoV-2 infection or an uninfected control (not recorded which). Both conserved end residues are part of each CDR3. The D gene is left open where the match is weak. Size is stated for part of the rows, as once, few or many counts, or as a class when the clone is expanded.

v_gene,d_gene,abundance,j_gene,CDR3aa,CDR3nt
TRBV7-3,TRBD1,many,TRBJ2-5,CASSSGQGLETQYF,TGTGCCAGCAGCTCGGGACAGGGGTTAGAGACCCAGTACTTC
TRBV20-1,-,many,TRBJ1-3,CSAQSGSAGNTIYF,TGCAGTGCTCAATCAGGGTCAGCTGGAAACACCATATATTTT
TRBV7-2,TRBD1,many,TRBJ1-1,CASSSQGALGTEAFF,TGTGCCAGCAGTTCCCAGGGGGCGCTGGGAACTGAAGCTTTCTTT
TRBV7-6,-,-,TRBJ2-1,CASSLRPRDSSYNEQFF,TGTGCCAGCAGCTTACGTCCCCGGGATAGCTCCTACAATGAGCAGTTCTTC
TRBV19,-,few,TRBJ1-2,CASSIETDYGYTF,TGTGCCAGTAGTATTGAGACAGACTATGGCTACACCTTC
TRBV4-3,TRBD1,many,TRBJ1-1,CASSQETGYTEAFF,TGCGCCAGCAGCCAAGAGACAGGGTACACTGAAGCTTTCTTT
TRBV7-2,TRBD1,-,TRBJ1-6,CASSSHQQGTNSPLHF,TGTGCCAGCAGCTCCCACCAACAGGGGACGAATTCACCCCTCCACTTT
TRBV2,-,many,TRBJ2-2,CASRPDGWATGELFF,TGTGCCAGCAGACCTGACGGGTGGGCGACCGGGGAGCTGTTTTTT
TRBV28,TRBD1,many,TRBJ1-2,CASSPPTGQVGYGYTF,TGTGCCAGCAGTCCCCCTACCGGACAGGTAGGGTATGGCTACACCTTC
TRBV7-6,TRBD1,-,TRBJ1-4,CASSLGDRTNEKLFF,TGTGCCAGCAGCTTAGGGGACAGGACTAATGAAAAACTGTTTTTT
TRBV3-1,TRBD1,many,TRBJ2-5,CASSQVVRGQLEETQYF,TGTGCCAGCAGCCAAGTCGTCAGGGGGCAGTTGGAGGAGACCCAGTACTTC
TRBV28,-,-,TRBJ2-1,CASSLLQGGEQFF,TGTGCCAGCAGCCTACTCCAGGGAGGTGAGCAGTTCTTC
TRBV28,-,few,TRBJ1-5,CASSRGNQPQHF,TGTGCCAGCAGCCGGGGAAATCAGCCCCAGCATTTT
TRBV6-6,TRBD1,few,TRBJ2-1,CASSERVQGKNELFF,TGTGCCAGCAGTGAACGGGTACAGGGGAAGAATGAGCTGTTCTTC
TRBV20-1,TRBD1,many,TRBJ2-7,CSAGTGLYEQYF,TGCAGTGCCGGGACAGGACTCTACGAGCAGTACTTC
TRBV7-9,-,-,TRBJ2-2,CASKTGLNTGELFF,TGTGCCAGCAAGACGGGACTTAACACCGGGGAGCTGTTTTTT
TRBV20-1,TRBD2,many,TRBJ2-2,CSASPSGGPRTGELFF,TGCAGTGCTAGTCCTAGCGGGGGGCCACGCACCGGGGAGCTGTTTTTT
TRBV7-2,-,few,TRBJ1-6,CASSLVRANSPLHF,TGTGCCAGCAGCTTAGTTCGGGCTAATTCACCCCTCCACTTT
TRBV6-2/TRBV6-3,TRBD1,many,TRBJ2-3,CASSYGDSTTDTQYF,TGTGCCAGCAGTTACGGGGACAGCACGACAGATACGCAGTATTTT
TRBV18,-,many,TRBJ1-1,CASSGDMNTEAFF,TGTGCCAGCTCGGGGGACATGAACACTGAAGCTTTCTTT
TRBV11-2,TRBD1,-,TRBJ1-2,CASSEYRGENGYTF,TGTGCCAGCAGCGAGTACAGGGGAGAGAATGGCTACACCTTC
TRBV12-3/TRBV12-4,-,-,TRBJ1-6,CASSFVAQTNSPLHF,TGTGCCAGCAGTTTCGTGGCACAGACAAATTCACCCCTCCACTTT
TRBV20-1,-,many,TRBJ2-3,CSARAGLGDTQYF,TGCAGTGCTAGAGCGGGCCTCGGGGATACGCAGTATTTT
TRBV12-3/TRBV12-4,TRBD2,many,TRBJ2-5,CASSSSGKETQYF,TGTGCCAGCAGTTCTAGCGGAAAAGAGACCCAGTACTTC
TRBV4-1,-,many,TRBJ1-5,CASSQVRNQPQHF,TGCGCCAGCAGCCAAGTCCGCAATCAGCCCCAGCATTTT
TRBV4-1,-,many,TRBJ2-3,CASSQPARTDTQYF,TGCGCCAGCAGCCAACCAGCGCGCACAGATACGCAGTATTTT
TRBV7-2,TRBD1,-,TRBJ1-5,CASSVHRDSGPGAQHF,TGTGCCAGCAGCGTACACCGGGACAGCGGCCCGGGGGCCCAGCATTTT
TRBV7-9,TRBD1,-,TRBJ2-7,CASSLVGSTGIYEQYF,TGTGCCAGCAGCTTAGTAGGCTCGACAGGGATATACGAGCAGTACTTC
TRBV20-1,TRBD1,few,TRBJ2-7,CSAERRDRPYEQYF,TGCAGTGCCGAGAGGAGGGACAGGCCCTACGAGCAGTACTTC
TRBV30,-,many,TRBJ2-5,CAWSVRIRETQYF,TGTGCCTGGAGTGTAAGGATTCGGGAGACCCAGTACTTC
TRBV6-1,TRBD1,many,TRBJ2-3,CASSEVGQGTDTQYF,TGTGCCAGCAGTGAAGTGGGACAGGGCACAGATACGCAGTATTTT
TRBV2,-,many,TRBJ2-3,CASSENSRTDTQYF,TGTGCCAGCAGTGAAAACAGTCGCACAGATACGCAGTATTTT
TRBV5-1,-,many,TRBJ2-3,CASSSATFSTDTQYF,TGCGCCAGCAGCTCTGCTACGTTTAGCACAGATACGCAGTATTTT
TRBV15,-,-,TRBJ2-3,CATSRDLESDTQYF,TGTGCCACCAGCAGAGATCTTGAGTCGGATACGCAGTATTTT
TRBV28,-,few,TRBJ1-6,CASSAQQGNGSPLHF,TGTGCCAGCAGTGCCCAGCAGGGTAACGGGTCACCCCTCCACTTT
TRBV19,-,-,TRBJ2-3,CASSMTSTDTQYF,TGTGCCAGTAGTATGACTAGCACAGATACGCAGTATTTT
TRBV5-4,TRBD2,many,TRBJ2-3,CASSTRTSGVTDTQYF,TGTGCCAGCAGCACAAGGACTAGCGGGGTCACAGATACGCAGTATTTT
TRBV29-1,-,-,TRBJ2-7,CSVEDRLGGRYEQYF,TGCAGCGTTGAAGATCGACTTGGGGGGAGGTACGAGCAGTACTTC
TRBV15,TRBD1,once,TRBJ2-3,CATSLSGGAYTQYF,TGTGCCACCAGCCTCTCAGGGGGCGCATATACGCAGTATTTT
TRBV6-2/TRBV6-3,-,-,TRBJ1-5,CASSYSIPRADNQPQHF,TGTGCCAGCAGTTACTCGATTCCCAGGGCAGATAATCAGCCCCAGCATTTT
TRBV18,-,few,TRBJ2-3,CASSPTATDTQYF,TGTGCCAGCTCACCAACAGCTACAGATACGCAGTATTTT
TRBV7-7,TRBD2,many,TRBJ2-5,CASSLSGTQETQYF,TGTGCCAGCAGCTTGAGCGGGACCCAAGAGACCCAGTACTTC
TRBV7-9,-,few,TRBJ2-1,CASSPGTPYNEQFF,TGTGCCAGCAGCCCGGGGACACCTTACAATGAGCAGTTCTTC
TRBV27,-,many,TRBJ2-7,CASSLSAGPLYEQYF,TGTGCCAGCAGTTTATCGGCGGGGCCGCTCTACGAGCAGTACTTC
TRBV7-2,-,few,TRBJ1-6,CASSLGGRTYNSPLHF,TGTGCCAGCAGCTTAGGGGGTAGAACCTATAATTCACCCCTCCACTTT
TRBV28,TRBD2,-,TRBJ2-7,CASSLSGSSYEQYF,TGTGCCAGCAGTCTTAGCGGGAGCTCCTACGAGCAGTACTTC
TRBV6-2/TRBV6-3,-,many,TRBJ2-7,CASSYRDGSAYEQYF,TGTGCCAGCAGCTACAGGGATGGGAGCGCCTACGAGCAGTACTTC
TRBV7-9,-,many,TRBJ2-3,CASSLGLATDTQYF,TGTGCCAGCAGCTTAGGTCTAGCGACAGATACGCAGTATTTT
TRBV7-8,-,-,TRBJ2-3,CASTRQGNTDTQYF,TGTGCCAGCACGAGGCAGGGGAACACAGATACGCAGTATTTT
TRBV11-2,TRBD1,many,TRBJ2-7,CASSFRSRDRRFTYEQYF,TGTGCCAGCAGCTTCAGGTCCCGGGACAGGAGGTTCACCTACGAGCAGTACTTC
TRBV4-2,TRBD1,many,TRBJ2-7,CASSPGQGSYEQYF,TGTGCCAGCAGCCCGGGACAGGGCTCCTACGAGCAGTACTTC
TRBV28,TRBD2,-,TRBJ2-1,CAIGGAYNEQFF,TGTGCCATCGGGGGGGCCTACAATGAGCAGTTCTTC
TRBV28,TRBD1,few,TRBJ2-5,CASSFQGAAETQYF,TGTGCCAGCAGCTTTCAGGGGGCAGCAGAGACCCAGTACTTC
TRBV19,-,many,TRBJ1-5,CASRRGANQPQHF,TGTGCCAGTAGAAGGGGGGCGAACCAGCCCCAGCATTTT
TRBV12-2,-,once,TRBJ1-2,CASRSPNAGPYGYTF,TGTGCAAGTCGCTCCCCCAATGCAGGGCCCTATGGCTACACCTTC